Included here is one TCR beta chain sequence, with context. Its target antigen remains unknown. Base qualities are not provided; no much larger clone lies one nucleotide away. Whole blood was collected in K2EDTA tubes by collaborating institutions according to the institutions' own protocols. For TCRbeta analysis, collaborator samples were shipped as frozen whole blood, as isolated PBMCs, or as DNA extracted from either sample type. Per the germline V gene, MNHEY is the CDR1 and SVGAGI is the CDR2. V lost 4 bases and J lost 2 bases; the stretch between them is 10 bases long. Including cysteine and phenylalanine, the CDR3 has 14 amino acids. The read is trimmed to its CDR3 DNA, 42 bases read in frame from base 1. This sample was included in a study of blood T cell repertoires in COVID-19 (dated by TCRdb to the early 2020s). General notes on the study: Samples from collaborators originated in the United States, Italy and Spain and spanned both the acute and convalescent phases of COVID-19. The prospective study material was composed of cDNA or gDNA derived from T cells, B-cell-depleted T cells, or PBMCs. The dataset comprised deeply sampled blood TCRbeta repertoires from subjects exposed to, actively infected with, or recovered from COVID-19. A freely available public database, intended as a resource for researchers studying the immune response to SARS-CoV-2, is where the repertoires were released. Samples came from the ongoing ImmuneRACE study (first 160 participants) plus 1,254 subjects from 6 global collaborators. A de-identified subject ID, COVID-19 status, age in years and sex were almost always included in the sample metadata. HLA class I and class II types, where available, came from metadata supplied by the sample provider rather than from assay-based typing.

The paper as a whole reports these results and caveats: How much clinical and demographic metadata was included differed by source and by participant, and the metadata was provided uncurated.

TCRbeta CDR3 regions were amplified from genomic DNA by means of the immunoSEQ Assay, a bias-controlled multiplex PCR. Processing in the source paper ran as follows. The number of nucleated cells in each sample was estimated from the amplification of reference gene primers within the assay. To quantify the absolute abundance of each unique TCRbeta CDR3 rearrangement, sequence reads were collapsed and filtered. For each sample, productive Simpson clonality was calculated as the square root of Simpson's diversity index across productive rearrangements. TCRdb limited this immuneACCESS table to in-frame rearrangements with V and J called. A share of clones is missing; checked studies link under half to unresolved V genes, and the rest is unexplained. The V and J calls and the clone size are those of that table, but D and trimming were determined from the DNA. This sample has about 200,000 clones in its table, and 85% to 90% of those were observed once. Together, the top ten hold around 1.5% of the sample.

This receptor chain uses TRBV6-5 and TRBJ2-3, with a tentative D gene TRBD1 over 6 matching bases. The clonotype originates from a man aged 18 to 35 with active or convalescent COVID-19. Sample: peripheral blood. The CDR3 protein: CASSLDRLTDTQYF. Here is the DNA: TGTGCCAGCAGTTTGGACAGACTCACAGATACGCAGTATTTT.